One sample yielded the 16 T cell receptor beta chains listed below, sequenced in a study of sequential checkpoint blockade in melanoma. Treatment reported: randomized to nivolumab then ipilimumab (arm A) or the reverse (arm B). Only in-frame clones appear in the TCRdb table, and some are missing; sequencing was by immunoSEQ multiplex PCR. The sample consists of tens of thousands of clones, approximately 88% of them appearing once. This sample comprised CD8+ T cells sorted from blood (inferred from file names), obtained from a patient given nivolumab and ipilimumab in sequence. Receptors were obtained from a human donor with melanoma.

The chain is built from TRBV5-1 and TRBJ1-2; no reliable D call. V gave up 4 bases and J gave up 4 bases, with 14 bases separating them. CDR3 length: 14 amino acids. Germline assignment: CDR1 SGHRS and CDR2 YFSETQ. The CDR3 DNA sequence: TGCGCCAGCAGCCTGAATATCGAGAGCTATGGCTACACCTTC. It yields the protein CASSLNIESYGYTF.

This clone was seen once. V and J are TRBV19 and TRBJ2-2, with 9 nucleotides matching TRBD1. Germline assignment: CDR1 LNHDA and CDR2 SQIVND (reference sequence). The J segment lost 4 bases and the V segment lost 10 bases, leaving 13 bases of the junction unmatched. CDR3 size: 16 residues. CDR3 sequence (DNA): TGTGCCACTACACCCGGGACAGGGTTGAGCACCGGGGAGCTGTTTTTT. It is translated as CATTPGTGLSTGELFF.

This chain uses TRBV28 with TRBJ2-3; 7 bases align to TRBD1. V gave up 6 bases and J gave up 0 bases; unmatched junction bases: 6. This CDR3 contains 15 residues. Per germline, CDR1 MDHEN and CDR2 SYDVKM. CDR3 in DNA: TGTGCCAGCAGGACAGGGACAGCTAGCACAGATACGCAGTATTTT. Translation: CASRTGTASTDTQYF.

The J gene is TRBJ2-7, the V gene TRBV7-8, with TRBD1 matching over 9 bases. CDR3 size: 13 residues. CDR1 is SGHVS and CDR2 is FQNEAQ in the germline V gene. With V trimmed by 2 bases and J by 11 bases, 7 bases remained unmatched. The CDR3 sequence is CASSLYRGHLKYV. CDR3 DNA sequence: TGTGCCAGCAGCTTATACAGGGGGCATTTGAAGTACGTC.

The CDR3 spells CASSSGNTEAFF. The CDR3 coding sequence is TGTGCCAGCAGCTCGGGGAACACTGAAGCTTTCTTT. The chain combines TRBV6-5 with TRBJ1-1; D gene ambiguous. Trimming took 6 bases from V and 1 from J, leaving 6 bases between them. CDR1 MNHEY and CDR2 SVGAGI come from the germline V gene. The CDR3 consists of 12 residues.

This chain uses TRBV9 with TRBJ2-1, with 9 bases fitting TRBD2. This CDR3 spans 15 amino acids. Losses at the gene ends were 0 bases for V and 6 bases for J; bases not matched to a gene: 4. The germline V gene has CDR1 SGDLS and CDR2 YYNGEE. The CDR3 sequence is CASSVEGTSSNEQFF. Written as DNA, the CDR3 is TGTGCCAGCAGCGTAGAAGGGACTAGCAGCAATGAGCAGTTCTTC.

The chain links TRBV5-6 to TRBJ1-2, with D unresolved. Germline V gives CDR1 SGHDT, CDR2 YYEEEE. CDR3 length equals 14 residues. Trimming took 2 bases from V and 1 from J, leaving 9 bases between them. This CDR3 is CASSFIGDNYGYTF. The DNA of the CDR3 is TGTGCCAGCAGCTTCATAGGAGATAACTATGGCTACACCTTC.

The chain joins TRBV9 to TRBJ1-1; D uncertain. The CDR3 has 14 residues. V dropped 4 bases and J dropped 6 bases, with 16 bases sitting between them. Germline CDR1 reads SGDLS; CDR2 reads YYNGEE. The DNA of the CDR3 is TGTGCCAGCAGCACTGGAGGTTTGAAGGCTGAAGCTTTCTTT. It is translated as CASSTGGLKAEAFF.

The CDR3 spells CASSQDPSYNTGELFF. CDR3 nucleotides: TGCGCCAGCAGCCAAGATCCCTCCTACAACACCGGGGAGCTGTTTTTT. The chain employs TRBV4-1 and TRBJ2-2; D uncertain. Trimming removed 0 bases at V and 2 bases at J, with 10 bases between. Germline-derived CDR1 and CDR2 are MGHRA and YSYEKL. The CDR3 totals 16 residues.

The rearrangement uses TRBV5-6 and TRBJ2-1, with TRBD2 as a possible D gene (5 bases). Trimming left V 0 bases short and J 8 bases short, with 12 bases between. Germline CDR1 reads SGHDT; CDR2 reads YYEEEE. The CDR3 spans 14 residues. CDR3 sequence (DNA): TGTGCCAGCAGCTTGGCCCGGGGTTTGGATGAGCAGTTCTTC. Translation: CASSLARGLDEQFF.

V usage is TRBV9 and J usage is TRBJ2-7, with D maybe TRBD2 (6 bases). Germline CDR1 and CDR2: SGDLS and YYNGEE. The CDR3 consists of 15 residues. Trimming stripped 0 bases from V and 3 bases from J, with 13 bases between. The CDR3 bases are TGTGCCAGCAGCGTAGTTCCGGAGGGCCTCTACGAGCAGTACTTC. It translates to CASSVVPEGLYEQYF.

J is TRBJ2-2 and V is TRBV28; 8 bases map to TRBD2. Germline CDR1 and CDR2: MDHEN and SYDVKM. The CDR3 covers 15 residues. J gave up 6 bases and V 2 bases, and 5 bases lay outside the gene matches. The CDR3 here is CASSLAGGVAGELFF. The CDR3 DNA sequence: TGTGCCAGCAGTTTAGCCGGGGGGGTAGCCGGGGAGCTGTTTTTT.

The rearrangement uses TRBV6-6 and TRBJ1-4; TRBD1 might be the D (5 bases). Trimming stripped 7 bases from V and 3 bases from J, with 18 bases between. Germline CDR1 is MNHNY and CDR2 is SVGAGI (reference sequence). This CDR3 is built from 16 residues. CDR3 protein: CASTNWGGVANEKLFF. The CDR3 DNA follows: TGTGCCAGCACCAATTGGGGGGGGGTGGCTAATGAAAAACTGTTTTTT.

The V gene is TRBV5-1, the J gene TRBJ1-2; 7 nucleotides match TRBD1. The CDR3 has 14 residues. V lost 7 bases, J lost 2 bases, and 8 bases stayed unmatched. CDR1 and CDR2 (germline): SGHRS, YFSETQ. The CDR3 loop reads CASSGTDINYGYTF. CDR3 sequence (DNA): TGCGCCAGCTCGGGGACAGATATAAACTATGGCTACACCTTC.

The genes are TRBV6-1 and TRBJ2-5; 7 positions match TRBD2. Germline CDR1 MNHNS, CDR2 SASEGT. The CDR3 length is 15 residues. V was pared by 4 bases and J by 2 bases, with 7 bases of the junction left unmatched. Written as DNA, the CDR3 is TGTGCCAGCAGTGTGGGAGGGAGCCTACAAGAGACCCAGTACTTC. The encoded protein is CASSVGGSLQETQYF.

The chain uses TRBV19 and TRBJ2-1; TRBD2 matches 8 bases. CDR1 and CDR2 from the germline V gene are LNHDA and SQIVND (reference sequence). The CDR3 totals 17 residues. J gave up 10 bases and V 1 base, and 15 bases lay outside the gene matches. The CDR3 DNA follows: TGTGCCAGTAGTATAGCAGAGCCGGGAGGGCCAGAAGAGGAGCAGTTCTTC. Protein: CASSIAEPGGPEEEQFF.